Below are 32 T cell receptor beta chains sequenced from a single sample in a study of T cell responses to AZD1222 COVID-19 vaccine. Only in-frame clones appear in the TCRdb table, and some are missing; sequencing was by immunoSEQ multiplex PCR. This repertoire shows 120,000 or so clones, roughly 84% found once; its top ten account for roughly a quarter. The specimen comprised peripheral blood, sampled 28 days after the second AZD1222 dose. These TCRs come from an adult who received the AZD1222 COVID-19 vaccine.

This clone has a single count. V usage is TRBV10-3 and J usage is TRBJ2-7, with 7 bases lining up with TRBD1. V trimming: 8 bases; J trimming: 2 bases; junction bases outside the gene matches: 9. The CDR3 extends over 14 amino acids. Germline CDR1 and CDR2: ENHRY and SYGVKD. The CDR3 nucleotides are TGTGCCATCGGGGACAGTACCGGTACCTACGAGCAGTACTTC. It specifies CAIGDSTGTYEQYF.

The chain employs TRBV9 and TRBJ1-4, with TRBD1 as a possible D gene (5 bases). CDR3 length: 14 amino acids. The V gene lost 0 bases and the J gene lost 7 bases, with 10 bases spanning the gap. CDR1 SGDLS and CDR2 YYNGEE come from the germline V gene. The CDR3 reads CASSVGAGREKLFF. CDR3 in DNA: TGTGCCAGCAGCGTAGGGGCAGGGCGTGAAAAACTGTTTTTT.

This sequence joins TRBV12-3 or TRBV12-4 and TRBJ1-1; D unresolved. The CDR3 is 13 residues long. Trimming cost V 6 bases and J 0 bases, with 8 bases left between them. The CDR3 reads CASSIQLNTEAFF. The CDR3 DNA follows: TGTGCCAGCAGCATACAGCTGAACACTGAAGCTTTCTTT.

V is TRBV6-1 and J is TRBJ2-7; possibly TRBD2 for D (6 bases). The CDR3 runs 15 residues. V lost 1 base and J lost 3, with 13 bases in between. In germline, CDR1 is MNHNS, CDR2 SASEGT. In DNA form, the CDR3 reads TGTGCCAGCAGTGAAGTTTCCGGGAGTCACTACGAGCAGTACTTC. Translated: CASSEVSGSHYEQYF.

This chain connects TRBV15 to TRBJ1-1; no definite D call. The CDR3 consists of 14 residues. Germline V lookup: CDR1 LNHNV, CDR2 YYDKDF (reference sequence). The V and J ends lost 0 bases and 0 bases respectively, with 5 bases between them. This CDR3 reads CATSRDRVNTEAFF. Here the CDR3 DNA reads TGTGCCACCAGCAGAGATAGGGTGAACACTGAAGCTTTCTTT.

This sequence joins TRBV7-2 and TRBJ2-2; 9 positions match TRBD1. Trimming cost V 3 bases and J 6 bases; bases outside gene matches: 5. From germline, CDR1 is SGHTA and CDR2 FQGNSA. CDR3 length: 15 residues. The CDR3 DNA reads as TGTGCCAGCAGCTTGGGGACAGGGATGGCCGGGGAGCTGTTTTTT. Its protein is CASSLGTGMAGELFF.

The chain has TRBV30 and TRBJ1-3; D remains ambiguous. The CDR3 loop spans 12 amino acids. CDR1 and CDR2 (germline): GTSNPN, SVGIG (reference sequence). V was clipped by 4 bases and J by 4 bases, with 8 bases between them. The CDR3 DNA sequence: TGTGCCTGGATTCCGACAGGAAACACCATATATTTT. Protein sequence: CAWIPTGNTIYF.

This sequence joins TRBV5-6 and TRBJ2-3, with 8 bases matching TRBD2. Per germline, CDR1 SGHDT and CDR2 YYEEEE. The CDR3 spans 16 residues. J gave up 0 bases and V 3 bases, and 6 bases lay outside the gene matches. The CDR3 nucleotides read TGTGCCAGCAGCTACCCCGGGAGGGCCAGCACAGATACGCAGTATTTT. Encoded protein: CASSYPGRASTDTQYF. Drawing the rest from reference TRBV5-6 and TRBJ2-3, the complete variable domain is DAGVTQSPTHLIKTRGQQVTLRCSPKSGHDTVSWYQQALGQGPQFIFQYYEEEERQRGNFPDRFSGHQFPNYSSELNVNALLLGDSALYLCASSYPGRASTDTQYFGPGTRLTVL.

The CDR3 loop is CATSDQQKAEAFF. The DNA of the CDR3 is TGTGCCACCAGTGACCAACAGAAGGCTGAAGCTTTCTTT. This sequence joins TRBV24-1 and TRBJ1-1; D uncertain. Germline V gene lookup returns CDR1 KGHDR and CDR2 SFDVKD. V lost 4 bases and J 6 bases, leaving 11 bases between the germline ends. The CDR3 runs 13 residues.

The J gene is TRBJ1-4, the V gene TRBV7-9; 7 bases are a match to TRBD1. The CDR3 contains 17 residues. The V gene's germline CDR1 is SEHNR and CDR2 FQNEAQ (reference sequence). J lost 3 bases, V lost 2 bases, and 9 bases had no gene match. The CDR3 protein is CASSLYLGTGANEKLFF. The CDR3 DNA sequence: TGTGCCAGCAGCTTATATCTCGGCACAGGGGCTAATGAAAAACTGTTTTTT.

The chain employs TRBV5-1 and TRBJ1-1; D uncertain. Deletions cut 8 bases from V and 4 bases from J, with 15 bases between. Per the germline V gene, CDR1 is SGHRS and CDR2 is YFSETQ. The CDR3 is 13 residues long. The CDR3 DNA is TGCGCCAGTTGTTTACTGGGGAGCACTGAAGCTTTCTTT. Amino acids: CASCLLGSTEAFF.

The J gene is TRBJ1-2, the V gene TRBV4-3, with no clear D. The ends were cut back, 4 bases at V and 4 bases at J, with 19 bases in the middle. The CDR3 runs 16 residues. The germline CDR1 and CDR2 sequences are LGHNA and YSLEER. CDR3 loop: CASSPGSGLSVYGYTF. The CDR3 bases are TGCGCCAGCAGCCCGGGGTCGGGGTTGTCGGTCTATGGCTACACCTTC.

CDR3 coding DNA: TGTGCCAGCAGCGTAGATGGATATGGGCCCGAAGCTTTCTTT. Translated, it gives CASSVDGYGPEAFF. The chain uses TRBV9 and TRBJ1-1; no clear D. Germline CDR1 reads SGDLS; CDR2 reads YYNGEE. Trimming cost V 0 bases and J 8 bases, with 14 bases left between them. The CDR3 is 14 amino acids. Full variable domain (outside the CDR3, taken from reference TRBV9 and TRBJ1-1): DSGVTQTPKHLITATGQRVTLRCSPRSGDLSVYWYQQSLDQGLQFLIQYYNGEERAKGNILERFSAQQFPDLHSELNLSSLELGDSALYFCASSVDGYGPEAFFGQGTRLTVV.

The chain couples TRBV2 to TRBJ2-2, with D maybe TRBD1 (6 bases). This CDR3 has 13 amino acids. Germline V lookup: CDR1 SNHLY, CDR2 FYNNEI. Trimming stripped 8 bases from V and 9 bases from J, with 16 bases between. The CDR3 region is CASGPRGDRELFF. Here the CDR3 DNA reads TGTGCCAGCGGACCCAGGGGAGATAGGGAGCTGTTTTTT.

V usage is TRBV7-9 and J usage is TRBJ1-1; possibly TRBD1 for D (5 bases). Germline V gene lookup returns CDR1 SEHNR and CDR2 FQNEAQ (reference sequence). Trimming removed 6 bases from V and 6 bases from J, with 14 bases in between. The CDR3 contains 13 residues. The CDR3 DNA sequence: TGTGCCAGCAGTCTAGAGAGGGGCGCTGAAGCTTTCTTT. Its translation is CASSLERGAEAFF.

This clone was found once. The rearrangement uses TRBV6-6 and TRBJ1-5, with D perhaps matching TRBD1 (6 bases). Trimming shortened V by 8 bases and J by 4 bases, and 15 bases separated the two germline ends. This CDR3 region has 14 residues. CDR1 and CDR2 (germline): MNHNY, SVGAGI (reference sequence). This chain's CDR3 is CASVPPGENQPQHF. The CDR3 DNA is TGTGCCAGCGTCCCCCCAGGGGAAAATCAGCCCCAGCATTTT.

This clone was observed a few times. V and J are TRBV6-5 and TRBJ1-6; a possible D gene is TRBD1 (6 bases). Trimming cost V 6 bases and J 4 bases, with 10 bases left between them. CDR1 MNHEY and CDR2 SVGAGI come from the germline V gene. The CDR3 consists of 14 residues. The CDR3 DNA follows: TGTGCCAGCAGATCGACAGGATATAATTCACCCCTCCACTTT. It is translated as CASRSTGYNSPLHF.

CDR3 bases: TGTGCTTCGGGAGCGATAGAAAAACTGTTTTTT. It specifies CASGAIEKLFF. This chain links TRBV6-5 with TRBJ1-4; D not certain. This CDR3 region has 11 residues. From germline, CDR1 is MNHEY and CDR2 SVGAGI.

This sequence joins TRBV11-2 and TRBJ2-5; D is perhaps TRBD1 (7 bases). Per germline, CDR1 SGHAT and CDR2 FQNNGV. The CDR3 is 13 amino acids. The V and J ends lost 2 bases and 4 bases respectively, with 8 bases between them. The CDR3: CASSLQGGETQYF. In DNA, the CDR3 is TGTGCCAGCAGCTTACAGGGGGGAGAGACCCAGTACTTC.

The chain is built from TRBV14 and TRBJ2-7; D possibly corresponds to TRBD2 (6 bases). Between the trimmed V and J ends, which lost 4 bases and 1 base, there was a span of 17 bases. From germline, CDR1 is SGHDN and CDR2 FVKESK. This CDR3 region has 16 residues. In DNA, the CDR3 is TGTGCCAGCAGCCGATTTACTAGCTTTGATTCCTACGAGCAGTACTTC. Its protein is CASSRFTSFDSYEQYF.

J is TRBJ1-2 and V is TRBV7-8; D is unresolved. Per the germline V gene, CDR1 is SGHVS and CDR2 is FQNEAQ. There are 12 residues in the CDR3. Trimming removed 5 bases from V and 8 bases from J, with 12 bases in between. The CDR3 protein is CASSPSGAGYTF. In nucleotides, the CDR3 is TGTGCCAGCAGCCCCTCGGGAGCAGGCTACACCTTC.

The V and J genes are TRBV28 and TRBJ2-1, with D unresolved. The germline V gene encodes CDR1 MDHEN and CDR2 SYDVKM. The CDR3 spans 14 residues. Trimming shortened V by 3 bases and J by 6 bases, and 12 bases separated the two germline ends. CDR3 sequence (DNA): TGTGCCAGCAGTTTTTCAAGACCGCCCAATGAGCAGTTCTTC. This encodes CASSFSRPPNEQFF.

V and J are TRBV3-1 (or the pseudogene TRBV3-2) and TRBJ1-6; D gene uncertain. CDR3 length: 15 residues. Looked up from germline, CDR1 is LGHDT and CDR2 is YNNKEL (reference sequence). V was clipped by 1 base and J by 3 bases, with 7 bases between them. The CDR3 region is CASSQGLLYNSPLHF. The CDR3 nucleotides read TGTGCCAGCAGCCAAGGATTACTCTATAATTCACCCCTCCACTTT.

The chain joins TRBV24-1 to TRBJ1-1; 10 bases align to TRBD1. This CDR3 contains 15 residues. V gave up 4 bases and J gave up 4 bases; unmatched junction bases: 5. From germline, CDR1 is KGHDR and CDR2 SFDVKD. CDR3 nucleotide sequence: TGTGCCACCAGTGACTCCGGGACAGGGGTCACTGAAGCTTTCTTT. It yields the protein CATSDSGTGVTEAFF.

This chain uses TRBV4-2 with TRBJ2-1, with D possibly matching TRBD2 (7 bases). Germline-derived CDR1 and CDR2 are LGHNA and YNFKEQ. The CDR3 runs to 16 residues. V gave up 0 bases and J gave up 5 bases, with 14 bases separating them. In DNA, the CDR3 is TGTGCCAGCAGCCAAGACCAGCGGGACATTAACAATGAGCAGTTCTTC. Translation gives CASSQDQRDINNEQFF.

This clone was detected only once. V gene TRBV24-1 combines with J gene TRBJ1-2; D gene uncertain. CDR3 length: 14 amino acids. Germline values: CDR1 KGHDR, CDR2 SFDVKD. V lost 3 bases to trimming and J lost 8 bases, with 15 bases between them. The CDR3 DNA follows: TGTGCCACCAGTGATCCCACAGAGGCCTTAGGCTACACCTTC. Translating it yields CATSDPTEALGYTF.

The chain joins TRBV6-2 or TRBV6-3 to TRBJ1-1; a weak D match, TRBD1 (6 bases). Looked up from germline, CDR1 is MNHEY and CDR2 is SVGEGT. V was clipped by 2 bases and J by 9 bases, with 10 bases between them. The length of the CDR3 is 12 residues. CDR3 in amino acids: CASSYGTGQAFF. The CDR3, as DNA: TGTGCCAGCAGTTACGGAACAGGGCAAGCTTTCTTT.

This rearrangement joins TRBV19 to TRBJ2-1, with 10 nucleotides matching TRBD1. This CDR3 region has 15 residues. Germline V gene sequence: CDR1 LNHDA, CDR2 SQIVND (reference sequence). J lost 4 bases, V lost 8 bases, and 8 bases had no gene match. CDR3 loop: CASRDRGPGYNEQFF. In nucleotides, the CDR3 is TGTGCCAGTCGCGACAGGGGGCCAGGGTACAATGAGCAGTTCTTC.

This chain uses TRBV4-3 with TRBJ2-2; D perhaps matches TRBD2 (5 bases). The germline V gene encodes CDR1 LGHNA and CDR2 YSLEER. Trimming took off 3 bases at V and 7 bases at J, with 18 bases between the two ends. The CDR3 spans 16 residues. The CDR3 DNA sequence: TGCGCCAGCAGCCAGACGTTAATCGGGGTAGGCGGGGAGCTGTTTTTT. Protein: CASSQTLIGVGGELFF.

This clone was found once. The chain joins TRBV18 to TRBJ1-2; D remains ambiguous. The CDR3 is 15 amino acids. V was shortened by 6 bases and J by 7 bases, with 21 bases between the two germline ends. CDR1 KGHSH and CDR2 LQKENI come from the germline V gene. DNA of the CDR3: TGTGCCAGCTCCCCCCGAGGAAAGCTTTATGGTGGCTACACCTTC. Its protein is CASSPRGKLYGGYTF. Combining the CDR3 with reference TRBV18 and TRBJ1-2 gives the whole variable domain NAGVMQNPRHLVRRRGQEARLRCSPMKGHSHVYWYRQLPEEGLKFMVYLQKENIIDESGMPKERFSAEFPKEGPSILRIQQVVRGDSAAYFCASSPRGKLYGGYTFGSGTRLTVV.

The chain links TRBV7-2 to TRBJ1-3; 7 positions agree with TRBD1. The ends lost 5 bases at V and 0 bases at J; junction bases unmatched: 7. The CDR3 loop spans 16 amino acids. The germline gives CDR1 SGHTA, CDR2 FQGNSA. CDR3 nucleotides: TGTGCCAGCAGCCGTTACAGGGGAGACTCTGGAAACACCATATATTTT. It specifies CASSRYRGDSGNTIYF.

V and J are TRBV6-5 and TRBJ2-7; perhaps TRBD2 as D (6 bases). Germline values: CDR1 MNHEY, CDR2 SVGAGI. The CDR3 runs 12 residues. V was clipped by 8 bases and J by 4 bases, with 12 bases between them. CDR3 in amino acids: CASERSGYEQYF. The CDR3 DNA reads TGTGCCAGCGAAAGGAGCGGGTACGAGCAGTACTTC.